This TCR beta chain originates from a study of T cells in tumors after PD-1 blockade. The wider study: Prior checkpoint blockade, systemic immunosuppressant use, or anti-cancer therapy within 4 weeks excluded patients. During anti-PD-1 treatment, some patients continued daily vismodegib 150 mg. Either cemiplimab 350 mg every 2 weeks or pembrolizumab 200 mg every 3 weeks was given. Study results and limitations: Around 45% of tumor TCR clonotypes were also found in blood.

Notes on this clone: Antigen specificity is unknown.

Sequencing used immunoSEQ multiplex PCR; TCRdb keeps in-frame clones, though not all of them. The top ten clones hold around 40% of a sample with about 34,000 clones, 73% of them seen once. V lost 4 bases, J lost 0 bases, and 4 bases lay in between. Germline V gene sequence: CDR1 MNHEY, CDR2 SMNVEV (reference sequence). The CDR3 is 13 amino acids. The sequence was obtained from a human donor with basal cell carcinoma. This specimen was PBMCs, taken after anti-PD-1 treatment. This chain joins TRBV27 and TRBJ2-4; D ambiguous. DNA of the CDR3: TGTGCCAGCAGTTCGGGAGCCAAAAACATTCAGTACTTC. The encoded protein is CASSSGAKNIQYF.